These 5 T cell receptor beta chains were all obtained from the same sample, sequenced in a study of T cells after yellow fever vaccination. TCRdb reprocessed the 5' RACE reads via MiXCR and lists one record per CDR3 protein. Of about 260,000 distinct CDR3 sequences listed, about 5.2% are singletons. The sequenced sample was CD4+ T cells sorted from PBMCs, obtained on the day of the yellow fever booster vaccination. The receptor source for this set is a man aged 18-30 years who received the YFV17D yellow fever vaccine.

This clonotype has just a few counts. The chain couples TRBV18 to TRBJ1-1; weak D call: TRBD1 (6 bases). The CDR3 loop spans 14 amino acids. The germline V and J ends were trimmed by 3 bases and 5 bases, with 13 bases remaining between them. The germline CDR1 and CDR2 sequences are KGHSH and LQKENI. CDR3 protein: CASSPPGAKTEAFF. The CDR3 coding sequence is TGTGCCAGCTCACCGCCGGGGGCAAAAACTGAAGCTTTCTTT.

At least ten counts were recorded for this clonotype. The chain couples TRBV6-5 to TRBJ2-7; the D is unclear. This CDR3 is built from 13 residues. Germline V gene lookup returns CDR1 MNHEY and CDR2 SVGAGI. The V gene lost 2 bases and the J gene lost 5 bases, with 10 bases spanning the gap. The DNA of the CDR3 is TGTGCCAGCAGTTACGAGAGGCACCACGAGCAGTACTTC. This encodes CASSYERHHEQYF.

The V and J genes are TRBV5-6 and TRBJ1-1; D remains ambiguous. Germline V gene sequence: CDR1 SGHDT, CDR2 YYEEEE. The V and J ends lost 3 bases and 6 bases respectively, with 15 bases between them. The CDR3 spans 14 residues. The CDR3 region is CASSSTLRNAEAFF. The CDR3, as DNA: TGTGCCAGCAGCTCCACCCTCAGGAATGCTGAAGCTTTCTTT.

This clonotype came up a few times. This chain connects TRBV18 to TRBJ1-6, with D tentatively TRBD1 (6 bases). The V gene's germline CDR1 is KGHSH and CDR2 LQKENI. Deletions cut 2 bases from V and 11 bases from J, with 13 bases between. This CDR3 comprises 14 residues. CDR3 bases: TGTGCCAGCTCACCAGCGGGGGCCGGAGCACCCCTCCACTTT. Amino acid sequence: CASSPAGAGAPLHF.

The rearrangement links TRBV5-1 to TRBJ2-3; D not certain. CDR1 SGHRS and CDR2 YFSETQ come from the germline V gene. Trimming stripped 1 base from V and 0 bases from J, with 18 bases between. There are 18 residues in the CDR3. The CDR3 protein is CASSLPILIGPSTDTQYF. Written as DNA, the CDR3 is TGCGCCAGCAGCTTGCCCATTCTCATCGGCCCTAGCACAGATACGCAGTATTTT.